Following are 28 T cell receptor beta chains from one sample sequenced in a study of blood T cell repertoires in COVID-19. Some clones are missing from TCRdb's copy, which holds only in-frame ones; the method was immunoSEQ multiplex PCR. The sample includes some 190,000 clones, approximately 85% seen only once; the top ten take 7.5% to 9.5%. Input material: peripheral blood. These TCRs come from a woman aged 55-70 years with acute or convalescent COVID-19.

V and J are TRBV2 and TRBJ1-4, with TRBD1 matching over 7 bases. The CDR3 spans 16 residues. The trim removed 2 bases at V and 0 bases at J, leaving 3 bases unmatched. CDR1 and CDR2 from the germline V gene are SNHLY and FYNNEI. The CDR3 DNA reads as TGTGCCAGCAGTGAATTAGGGACAGCAACTAATGAAAAACTGTTTTTT. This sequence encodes CASSELGTATNEKLFF.

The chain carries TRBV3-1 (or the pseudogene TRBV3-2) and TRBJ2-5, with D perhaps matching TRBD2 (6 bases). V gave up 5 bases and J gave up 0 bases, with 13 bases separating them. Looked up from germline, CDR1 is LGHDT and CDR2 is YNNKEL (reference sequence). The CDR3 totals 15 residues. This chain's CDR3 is CASSLGTSHQETQYF. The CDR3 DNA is TGTGCCAGCAGCTTGGGTACTAGCCACCAAGAGACCCAGTACTTC.

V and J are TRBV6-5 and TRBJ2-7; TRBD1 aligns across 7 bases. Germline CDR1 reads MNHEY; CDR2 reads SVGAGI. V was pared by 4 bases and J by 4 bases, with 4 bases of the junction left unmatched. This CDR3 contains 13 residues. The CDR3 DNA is TGTGCCAGCAGTTCGACAGGGAGTTACGAGCAGTACGTC. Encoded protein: CASSSTGSYEQYV.

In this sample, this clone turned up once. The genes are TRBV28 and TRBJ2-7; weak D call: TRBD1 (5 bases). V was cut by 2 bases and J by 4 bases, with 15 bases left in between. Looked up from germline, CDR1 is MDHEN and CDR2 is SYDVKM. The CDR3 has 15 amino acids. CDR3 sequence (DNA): TGTGCCAGCAGTTTAATCGCAGGGCTTAAGTACGAGCAGTACTTC. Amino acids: CASSLIAGLKYEQYF.

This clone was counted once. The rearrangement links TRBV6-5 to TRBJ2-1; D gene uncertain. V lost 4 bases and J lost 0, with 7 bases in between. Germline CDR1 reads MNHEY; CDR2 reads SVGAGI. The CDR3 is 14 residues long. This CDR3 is CASSSSLSYNEQFF. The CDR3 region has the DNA TGTGCCAGCAGTTCGAGCCTCTCCTACAATGAGCAGTTCTTC.

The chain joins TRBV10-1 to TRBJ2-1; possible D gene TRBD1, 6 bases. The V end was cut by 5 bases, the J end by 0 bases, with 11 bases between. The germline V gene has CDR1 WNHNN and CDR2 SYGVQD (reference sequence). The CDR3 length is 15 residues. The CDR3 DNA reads TGCGCCAGCAGTCCAACAGGGATCTCCTACAATGAGCAGTTCTTC. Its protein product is CASSPTGISYNEQFF.

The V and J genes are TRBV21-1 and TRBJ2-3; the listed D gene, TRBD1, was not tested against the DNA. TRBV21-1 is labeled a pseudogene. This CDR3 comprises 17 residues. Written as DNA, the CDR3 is TGTGCCAGCAGCAAAGCCTCTAGACAGGTTTGCACAGATACGCAGTATTTT. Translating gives CASSKASRQVCTDTQYF.

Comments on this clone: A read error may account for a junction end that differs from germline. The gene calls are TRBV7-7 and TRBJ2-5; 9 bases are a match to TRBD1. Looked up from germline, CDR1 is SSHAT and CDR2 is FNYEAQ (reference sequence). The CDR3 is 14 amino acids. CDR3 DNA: TGTGCTAGCAGCTTGGACAGGGGTTTGGAGACCCAGTACTTC. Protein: CASSLDRGLETQYF.

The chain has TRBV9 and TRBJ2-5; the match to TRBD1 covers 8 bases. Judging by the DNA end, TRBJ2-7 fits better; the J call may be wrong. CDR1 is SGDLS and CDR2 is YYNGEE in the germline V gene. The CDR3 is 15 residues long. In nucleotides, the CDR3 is TGTGCCAGCAGCGTAGGAGGACAGGGCGGTTACGAGCAGTACTTC. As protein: CASSVGGQGGYEQYF.

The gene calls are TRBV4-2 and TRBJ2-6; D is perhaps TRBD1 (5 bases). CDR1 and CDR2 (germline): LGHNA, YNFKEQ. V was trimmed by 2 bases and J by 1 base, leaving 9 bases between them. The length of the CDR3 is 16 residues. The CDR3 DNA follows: TGTGCCAGCAGCCAAAATGGGGCTTCTGGGGCCAACGTCCTGACTTTC. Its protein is CASSQNGASGANVLTF.

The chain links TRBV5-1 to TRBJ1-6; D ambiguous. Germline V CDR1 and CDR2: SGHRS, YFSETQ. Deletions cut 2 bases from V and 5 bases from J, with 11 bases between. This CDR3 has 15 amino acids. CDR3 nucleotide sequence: TGCGCCAGCAGCTTACAAACGACAAATAATTCACCCCTCCACTTT. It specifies CASSLQTTNNSPLHF.

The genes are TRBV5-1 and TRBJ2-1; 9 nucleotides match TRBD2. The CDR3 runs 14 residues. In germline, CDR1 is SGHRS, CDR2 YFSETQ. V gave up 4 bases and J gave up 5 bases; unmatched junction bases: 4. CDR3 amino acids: CASSAAGGNNEQFF. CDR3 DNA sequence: TGCGCCAGCAGCGCAGCGGGAGGTAACAATGAGCAGTTCTTC.

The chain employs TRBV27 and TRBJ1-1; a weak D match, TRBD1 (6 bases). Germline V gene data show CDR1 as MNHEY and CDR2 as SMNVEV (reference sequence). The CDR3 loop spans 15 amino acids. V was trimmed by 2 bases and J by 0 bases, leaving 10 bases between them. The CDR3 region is CASSLRRTVNTEAFF. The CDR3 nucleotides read TGTGCCAGCAGTTTACGGCGGACAGTGAACACTGAAGCTTTCTTT.

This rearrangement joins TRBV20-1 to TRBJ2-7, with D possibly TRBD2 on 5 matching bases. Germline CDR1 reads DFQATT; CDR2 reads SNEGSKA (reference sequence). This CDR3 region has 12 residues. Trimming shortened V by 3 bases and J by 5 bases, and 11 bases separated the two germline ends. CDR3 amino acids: CSASRQEDEQYF. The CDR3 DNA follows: TGCAGTGCTAGTCGGCAGGAGGACGAGCAGTACTTC.

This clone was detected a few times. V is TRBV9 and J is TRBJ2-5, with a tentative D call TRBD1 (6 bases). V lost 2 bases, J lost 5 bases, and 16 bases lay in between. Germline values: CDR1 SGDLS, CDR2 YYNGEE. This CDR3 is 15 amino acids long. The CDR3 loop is CASSVSGQVAETQYF. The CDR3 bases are TGTGCCAGCAGCGTTTCGGGACAAGTTGCTGAGACCCAGTACTTC.

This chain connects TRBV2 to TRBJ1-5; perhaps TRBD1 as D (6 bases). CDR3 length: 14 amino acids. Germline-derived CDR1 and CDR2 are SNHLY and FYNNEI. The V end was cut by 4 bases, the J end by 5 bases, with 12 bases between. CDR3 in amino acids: CASSVETGHQPQHF. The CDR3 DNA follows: TGTGCCAGCAGTGTTGAAACAGGGCATCAGCCCCAGCATTTT.

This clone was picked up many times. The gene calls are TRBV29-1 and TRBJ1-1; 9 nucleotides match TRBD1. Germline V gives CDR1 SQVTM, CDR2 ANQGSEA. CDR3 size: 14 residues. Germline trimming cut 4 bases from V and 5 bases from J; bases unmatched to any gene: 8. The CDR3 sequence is CSVGGTGISTEAFF. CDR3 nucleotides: TGCAGCGTTGGGGGGACAGGGATATCAACTGAAGCTTTCTTT.

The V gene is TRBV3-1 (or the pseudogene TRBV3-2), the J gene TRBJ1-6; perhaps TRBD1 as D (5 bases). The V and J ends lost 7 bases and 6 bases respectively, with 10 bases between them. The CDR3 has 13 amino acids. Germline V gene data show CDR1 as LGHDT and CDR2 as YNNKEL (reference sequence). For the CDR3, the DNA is TGTGCCAGCATTGGGACTCCTAATTCACCCCTCCACTTT. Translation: CASIGTPNSPLHF.

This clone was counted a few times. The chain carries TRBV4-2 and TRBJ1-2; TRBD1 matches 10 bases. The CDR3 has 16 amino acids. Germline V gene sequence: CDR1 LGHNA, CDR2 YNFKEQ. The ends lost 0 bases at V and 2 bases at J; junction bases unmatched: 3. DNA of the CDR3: TGTGCCAGCAGCCAAGACGACAGGGGGCTCAACTATGGCTACACCTTC. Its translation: CASSQDDRGLNYGYTF.

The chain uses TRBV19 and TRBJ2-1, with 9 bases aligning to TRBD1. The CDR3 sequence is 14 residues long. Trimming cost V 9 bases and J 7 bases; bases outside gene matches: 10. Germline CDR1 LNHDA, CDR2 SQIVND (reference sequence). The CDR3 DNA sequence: TGTGCCAGCATCCGGGACAGGGCTGGAAATGAGCAGTTCTTC. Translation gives CASIRDRAGNEQFF.

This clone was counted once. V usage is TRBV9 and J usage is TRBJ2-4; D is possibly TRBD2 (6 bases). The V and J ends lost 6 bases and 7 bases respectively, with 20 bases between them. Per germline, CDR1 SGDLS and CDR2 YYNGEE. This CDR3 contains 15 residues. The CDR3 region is CASNGGTQVGNIQYF. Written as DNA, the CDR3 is TGTGCCAGCAACGGTGGGACTCAGGTGGGGAACATTCAGTACTTC.

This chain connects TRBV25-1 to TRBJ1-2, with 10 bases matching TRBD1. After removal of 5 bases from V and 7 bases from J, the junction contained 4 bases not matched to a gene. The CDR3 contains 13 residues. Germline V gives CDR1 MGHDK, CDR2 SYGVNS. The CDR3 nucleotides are TGTGCCAGCAGTCTGACAGGGGGCCTTGGCTACACCTTC. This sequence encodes CASSLTGGLGYTF.

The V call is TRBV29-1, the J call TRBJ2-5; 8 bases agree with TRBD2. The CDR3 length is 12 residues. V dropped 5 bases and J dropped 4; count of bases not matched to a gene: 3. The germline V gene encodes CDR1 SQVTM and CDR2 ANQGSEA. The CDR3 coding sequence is TGCAGCGTTACCCTAGCGGGAGAGACCCAGTACTTC. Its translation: CSVTLAGETQYF.

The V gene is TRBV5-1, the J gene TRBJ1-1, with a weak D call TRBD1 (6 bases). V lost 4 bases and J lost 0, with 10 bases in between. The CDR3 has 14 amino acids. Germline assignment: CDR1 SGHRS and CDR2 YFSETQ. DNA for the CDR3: TGCGCCAGCAGCGGACAGAATATGAACACTGAAGCTTTCTTT. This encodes CASSGQNMNTEAFF. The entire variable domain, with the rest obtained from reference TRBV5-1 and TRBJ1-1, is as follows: KAGVTQTPRYLIKTRGQQVTLSCSPISGHRSVSWYQQTPGQGLQFLFEYFSETQRNKGNFPGRFSGRQFSNSRSEMNVSTLELGDSALYLCASSGQNMNTEAFFGQGTRLTVV.

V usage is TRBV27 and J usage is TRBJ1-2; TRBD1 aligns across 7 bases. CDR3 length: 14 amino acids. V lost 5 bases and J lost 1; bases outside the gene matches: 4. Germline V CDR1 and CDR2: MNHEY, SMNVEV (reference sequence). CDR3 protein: CASSRDRDNYGYTF. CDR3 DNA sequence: TGTGCCAGCAGTCGCGACAGGGATAACTATGGCTACACCTTC.

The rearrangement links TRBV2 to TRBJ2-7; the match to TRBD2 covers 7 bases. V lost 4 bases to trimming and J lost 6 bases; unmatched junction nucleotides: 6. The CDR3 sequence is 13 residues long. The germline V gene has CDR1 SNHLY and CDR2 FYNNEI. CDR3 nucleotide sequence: TGTGCCAGCAGTGCCGGCGGGAGAAGCGAGCAGTACTTC. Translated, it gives CASSAGGRSEQYF.

CDR3 nucleotide sequence: TGTGCCAGCAGCGAGAGGGGGCCAGTCGGGACTAGCGGGACTTATAGTGAGCAGTTCTTC. Amino acid sequence: CASSERGPVGTSGTYSEQFF. The chain is built from TRBV2 and TRBJ2-1; 13 nucleotides line up with TRBD2. Trimming cost V 6 bases and J 9 bases; bases outside gene matches: 23. Germline V gene lookup returns CDR1 SNHLY and CDR2 FYNNEI. This CDR3 contains 20 residues.

The CDR3 protein is CASSLAAGLNEQYF. The CDR3 bases are TGTGCCAGCAGCTTGGCGGCGGGATTAAACGAGCAGTACTTC. The rearrangement uses TRBV5-4 and TRBJ2-7; D perhaps matches TRBD2 (6 bases). Germline CDR1 and CDR2: SGHNT and YYREEE (reference sequence). This CDR3 is built from 14 residues. V dropped 0 bases and J dropped 5 bases, with 12 bases sitting between them. The full variable domain, rest sourced from reference TRBV5-4 and TRBJ2-7, is ETGVTQSPTHLIKTRGQQVTLRCSSQSGHNTVSWYQQALGQGPQFIFQYYREEENGRGNFPPRFSGLQFPNYSSELNVNALELDDSALYLCASSLAAGLNEQYFGPGTRLTVT.